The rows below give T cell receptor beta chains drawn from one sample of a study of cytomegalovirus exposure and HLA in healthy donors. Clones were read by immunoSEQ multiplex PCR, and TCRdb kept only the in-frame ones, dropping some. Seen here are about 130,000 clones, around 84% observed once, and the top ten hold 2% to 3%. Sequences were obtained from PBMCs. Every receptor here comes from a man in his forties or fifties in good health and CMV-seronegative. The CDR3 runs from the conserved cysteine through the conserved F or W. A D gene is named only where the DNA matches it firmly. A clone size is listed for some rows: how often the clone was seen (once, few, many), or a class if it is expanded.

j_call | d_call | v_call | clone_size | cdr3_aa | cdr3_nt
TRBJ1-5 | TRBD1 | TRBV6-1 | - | CASNRQGSNQPQHF | TGTGCCAGCAACCGACAGGGTAGCAATCAGCCCCAGCATTTT
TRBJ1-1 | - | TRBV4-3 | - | CASSQERTSGNTEAFF | TGCGCCAGCAGCCAGGAGAGGACATCGGGGAACACTGAAGCTTTCTTT
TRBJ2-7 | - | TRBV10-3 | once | CAISEGERRGPYEQYF | TGTGCCATCAGTGAGGGGGAGCGGCGGGGGCCCTACGAGCAGTACTTC
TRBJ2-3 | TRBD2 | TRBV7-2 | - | CASSRNPGTRAPTDTQYF | TGTGCCAGCAGCCGCAACCCCGGGACTAGGGCCCCCACAGATACGCAGTATTTT
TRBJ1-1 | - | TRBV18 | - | CASSPVLQVNTEAFF | TGTGCCAGCTCACCCGTGCTACAGGTAAACACTGAAGCTTTCTTT
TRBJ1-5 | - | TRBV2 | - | CASSTQGGNQPQHF | TGTGCCAGCAGTACTCAGGGTGGCAATCAGCCCCAGCATTTT
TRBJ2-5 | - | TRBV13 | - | CASSLGQYQETQYF | TGTGCCAGCAGCTTAGGTCAGTACCAAGAGACCCAGTACTTC
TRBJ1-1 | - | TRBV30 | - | CAWKTREAFF | TGTGCCTGGAAAACTCGGGAAGCTTTCTTT
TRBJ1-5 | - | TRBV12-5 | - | CASGFLGEGNQPQHF | TGTGCTAGTGGTTTCCTCGGGGAGGGCAATCAGCCCCAGCATTTT
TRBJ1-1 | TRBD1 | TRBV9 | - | CASSGSPGTGFRAFF | TGTGCCAGCAGCGGAAGTCCCGGGACAGGGTTTAGAGCTTTCTTT
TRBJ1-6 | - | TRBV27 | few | CASSLFRNNSPLHF | TGTGCCAGCAGTTTATTCAGGAATAATTCACCCCTCCACTTT
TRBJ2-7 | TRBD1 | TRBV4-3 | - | CASSPNPGQAYEQYF | TGCGCCAGCAGCCCCAACCCCGGACAGGCCTACGAGCAGTACTTC
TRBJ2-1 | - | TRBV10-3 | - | CAISDWDSENEQFF | TGTGCCATCAGCGACTGGGACTCGGAAAATGAGCAGTTCTTC
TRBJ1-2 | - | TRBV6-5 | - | CASSYDRSGYGYTF | TGTGCCAGCAGTTACGACAGGTCGGGTTATGGCTACACCTTC
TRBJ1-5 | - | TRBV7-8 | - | CASSSGLNVYSNQPQHF | TGTGCCAGCAGCTCTGGACTGAATGTCTATAGCAATCAGCCCCAGCATTTT
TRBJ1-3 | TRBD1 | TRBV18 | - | CASSPDRAGNTIYF | TGTGCCAGCTCTCCCGACAGGGCTGGAAACACCATATATTTT
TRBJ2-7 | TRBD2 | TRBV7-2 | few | CASRASGTSGGYEQYF | TGTGCCAGCAGGGCAAGCGGGACTAGCGGGGGATACGAGCAGTACTTC
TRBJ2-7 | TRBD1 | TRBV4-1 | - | CASSQRQGSYEQYF | TGCGCCAGCAGCCAAAGACAGGGATCCTACGAGCAGTACTTC
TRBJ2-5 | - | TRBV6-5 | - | CASTSAGWYQETQYF | TGTGCCAGCACTTCGGCAGGGTGGTACCAAGAGACCCAGTACTTC
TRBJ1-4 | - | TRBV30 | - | CAWSPLLLQLDNEKLFF | TGTGCCTGGAGCCCACTACTCCTTCAGCTAGACAATGAAAAACTGTTTTTT
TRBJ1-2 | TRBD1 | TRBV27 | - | CASSPSGGTLNGYTF | TGTGCCAGCAGTCCCTCAGGGGGAACCCTCAATGGCTACACCTTC
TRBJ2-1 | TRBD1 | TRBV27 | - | CASNYRDRNNEQFF | TGTGCCAGCAATTACCGGGACAGGAACAATGAGCAGTTCTTC
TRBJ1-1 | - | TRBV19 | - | CASSLWTSNTEAFF | TGTGCCAGTAGTCTTTGGACATCGAACACTGAAGCTTTCTTT
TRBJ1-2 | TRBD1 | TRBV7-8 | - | CDPNRQGLDYGYTF | TGTGACCCAAATCGACAGGGGTTAGACTATGGCTACACCTTC
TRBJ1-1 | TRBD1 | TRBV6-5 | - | CASSYSGTGGTEAFF | TGTGCCAGCAGTTACTCTGGGACAGGGGGGACTGAAGCTTTCTTT
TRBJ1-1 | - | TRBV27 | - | CASSLSGVGNTEAFF | TGTGCCAGCAGTTTATCAGGGGTGGGGAACACTGAAGCTTTCTTT
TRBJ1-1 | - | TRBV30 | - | CAWSLLSNTEAFF | TGTGCCTGGAGTCTCTTGTCGAACACTGAAGCTTTCTTT
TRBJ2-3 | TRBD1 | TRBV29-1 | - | CSVGQGSTDTQYF | TGCAGCGTTGGACAGGGTAGCACAGATACGCAGTATTTT
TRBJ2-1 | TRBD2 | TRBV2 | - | CASSGKSGGYEQFF | TGTGCCAGCAGTGGGAAGTCCGGGGGGTATGAGCAGTTCTTC
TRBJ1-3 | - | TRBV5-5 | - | CASSPQRGSGNTIYF | TGTGCCAGCAGCCCCCAGCGGGGAAGTGGAAACACCATATATTTT
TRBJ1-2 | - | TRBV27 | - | CASSLGGASGYTF | TGTGCCAGCAGTTTAGGAGGCGCAAGTGGCTACACCTTC
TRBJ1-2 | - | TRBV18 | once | CASSPVSGYEYGYTF | TGTGCCAGCTCACCCGTCTCGGGGTACGAGTATGGCTACACCTTC
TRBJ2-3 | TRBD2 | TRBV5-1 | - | CASSLSIGGGGDQDTQYF | TGCGCCAGCAGCTTGAGCATTGGGGGCGGGGGGGATCAAGATACGCAGTATTTT
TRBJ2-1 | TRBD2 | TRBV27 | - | CASSFRLAGRNNEQFF | TGTGCCAGCAGTTTCCGACTAGCGGGTCGAAACAATGAGCAGTTCTTC
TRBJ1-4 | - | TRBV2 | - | CASKRELREKLFF | TGTGCCAGCAAACGTGAGTTACGAGAAAAACTGTTTTTT
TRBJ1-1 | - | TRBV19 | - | CASSTGPDEAFF | TGTGCCAGTAGCACAGGCCCGGACGAAGCTTTCTTT